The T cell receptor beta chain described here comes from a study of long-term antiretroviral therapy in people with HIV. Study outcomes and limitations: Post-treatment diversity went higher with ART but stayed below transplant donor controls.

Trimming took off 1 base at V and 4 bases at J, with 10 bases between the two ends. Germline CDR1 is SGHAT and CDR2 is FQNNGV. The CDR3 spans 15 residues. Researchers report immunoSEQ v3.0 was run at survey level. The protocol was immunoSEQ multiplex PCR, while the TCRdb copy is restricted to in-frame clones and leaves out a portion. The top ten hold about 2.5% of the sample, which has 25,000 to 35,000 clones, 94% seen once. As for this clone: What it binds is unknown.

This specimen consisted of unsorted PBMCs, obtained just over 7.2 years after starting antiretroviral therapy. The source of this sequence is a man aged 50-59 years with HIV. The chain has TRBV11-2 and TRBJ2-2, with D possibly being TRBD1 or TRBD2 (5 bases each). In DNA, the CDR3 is TGTGCCAGCAGCTTAGGTGGGGACGGCACCGGGGAGCTGTTTTTT. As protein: CASSLGGDGTGELFF. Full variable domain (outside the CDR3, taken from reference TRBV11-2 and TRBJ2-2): EAGVAQSPRYKIIEKRQSVAFWCNPISGHATLYWYQQILGQGPKLLIQFQNNGVVDDSQLPKDRFSAERLKGVDSTLKIQPAKLEDSAVYLCASSLGGDGTGELFFGEGSRLTVL.